Below, 4 T cell receptor beta chains from the same sample are listed, as sequenced in a study of siplizumab effects on memory and regulatory T cells. The assay was immunoSEQ multiplex PCR, and TCRdb's table has in-frame clones only and misses some. Seen here are 75,000 to 95,000 clones, about 87% observed once, and the top ten hold 15%. The specimen was CD4+ T cells sorted from blood. The receptors stem from a human donor in good health.

This sequence joins TRBV6-1 and TRBJ2-1, with 10 bases fitting TRBD2. Germline lookup yields CDR1 MNHNS and CDR2 SASEGT. The CDR3 is 13 amino acids. V lost 7 bases and J lost 9; bases outside the gene matches: 6. The CDR3 sequence is CASKASGRAEQFF. For the CDR3, the DNA is TGTGCCAGCAAGGCTAGCGGGAGAGCTGAGCAGTTCTTC.

The chain employs TRBV5-1 and TRBJ2-1; TRBD1 might be the D (6 bases). V was pared by 7 bases and J by 5 bases, with 13 bases between. The CDR3 totals 13 residues. CDR1 is SGHRS and CDR2 is YFSETQ in the germline V gene. The CDR3 nucleotides are TGCGCCAGCGGAAAGGGGGTTAACAATGAGCAGTTCTTC. It codes for CASGKGVNNEQFF.

The chain carries TRBV18 and TRBJ1-3; no firm D call. This CDR3 spans 15 amino acids. The germline V gene encodes CDR1 KGHSH and CDR2 LQKENI. Trimming cost V 6 bases and J 0 bases, with 12 bases left between them. CDR3 bases: TGTGCCAGCTCTCCCCTAGCGAGCTCTGGAAACACCATATATTTT. This translates into CASSPLASSGNTIYF.

This chain connects TRBV7-2 to TRBJ1-4; TRBD1 matches 7 bases. The CDR3 has 16 amino acids. Germline CDR1 SGHTA, CDR2 FQGNSA. J gave up 4 bases and V 5 bases, and 10 bases lay outside the gene matches. CDR3 in DNA: TGTGCCAGCAGCCCCCAGGGGGGGGCAGTTAATGAAAAACTGTTTTTT. It is translated as CASSPQGGAVNEKLFF.